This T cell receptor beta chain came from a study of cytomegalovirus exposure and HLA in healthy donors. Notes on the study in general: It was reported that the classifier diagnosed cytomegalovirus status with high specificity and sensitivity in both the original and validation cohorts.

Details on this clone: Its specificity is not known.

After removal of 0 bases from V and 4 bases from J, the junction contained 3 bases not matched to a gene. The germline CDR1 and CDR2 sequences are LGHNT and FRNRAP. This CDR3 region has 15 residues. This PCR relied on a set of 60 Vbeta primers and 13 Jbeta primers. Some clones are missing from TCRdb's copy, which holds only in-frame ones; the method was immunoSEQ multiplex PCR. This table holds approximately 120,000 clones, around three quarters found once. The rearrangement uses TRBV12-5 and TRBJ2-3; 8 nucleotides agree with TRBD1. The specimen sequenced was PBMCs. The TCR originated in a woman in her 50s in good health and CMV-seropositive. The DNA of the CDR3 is TGTGCTAGTGGTTTGGTCCAGGGGGCGGCAGATACGCAGTATTTT. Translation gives CASGLVQGAADTQYF. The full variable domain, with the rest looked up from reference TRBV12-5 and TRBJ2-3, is DARVTQTPRHKVTEMGQEVTMRCQPILGHNTVFWYRQTMMQGLELLAYFRNRAPLDDSGMPKDRFSAEMPDATLATLKIQPSEPRDSAVYFCASGLVQGAADTQYFGPGTRLTVL.